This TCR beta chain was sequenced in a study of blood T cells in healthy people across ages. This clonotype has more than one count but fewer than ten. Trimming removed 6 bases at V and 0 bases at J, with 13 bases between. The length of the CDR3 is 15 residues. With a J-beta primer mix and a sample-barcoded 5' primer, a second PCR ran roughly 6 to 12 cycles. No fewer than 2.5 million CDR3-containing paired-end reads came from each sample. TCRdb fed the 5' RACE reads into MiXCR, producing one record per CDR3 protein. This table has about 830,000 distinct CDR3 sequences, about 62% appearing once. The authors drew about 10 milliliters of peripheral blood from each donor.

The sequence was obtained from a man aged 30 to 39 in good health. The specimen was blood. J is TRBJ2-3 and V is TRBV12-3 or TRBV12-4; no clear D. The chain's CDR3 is CASSSGLTSTDTQYF. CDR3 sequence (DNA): TGTGCCAGCAGCTCCGGGCTAACTAGCACAGATACGCAGTATTTT.